Shown below are 13 T cell receptor beta chains from a single sample sequenced in a study of control samples from healthy donors and cancer patients. Repertoires were generated with immunoSEQ multiplex PCR, while TCRdb's copy carries only in-frame clones and drops some. The sample holds roughly 170,000 clones; 80% to 95% are singletons and the top ten take around 2.2%. The sample consisted of blood. The source of these receptors is a woman aged 35 to 49 in good health.

This chain links TRBV5-1 with TRBJ2-7; possibly TRBD1 for D (6 bases). In germline, CDR1 is SGHRS, CDR2 YFSETQ. The CDR3 totals 16 residues. V was shortened by 0 bases and J by 6 bases, with 19 bases between the two germline ends. The CDR3 loop is CASSLAPDRSQSEQYF. CDR3 DNA: TGCGCCAGCAGCTTGGCCCCCGACAGGTCCCAGAGCGAGCAGTACTTC. Complete variable domain (other parts from reference TRBV5-1 and TRBJ2-7): KAGVTQTPRYLIKTRGQQVTLSCSPISGHRSVSWYQQTPGQGLQFLFEYFSETQRNKGNFPGRFSGRQFSNSRSEMNVSTLELGDSALYLCASSLAPDRSQSEQYFGPGTRLTVT.

The chain couples TRBV25-1 to TRBJ1-2; D not certain. The CDR3 has 15 amino acids. CDR1 MGHDK and CDR2 SYGVNS come from the germline V gene. V shed 1 base and J shed 6 bases, with 15 bases lying between them. The CDR3 region has the DNA TGTGCCAGCAGTGAATTTTGGGCAGTCAGAGATGGCTACACCTTC. Its protein is CASSEFWAVRDGYTF.

This rearrangement joins TRBV5-5 to TRBJ2-1; 12 bases are a match to TRBD2. The CDR3 extends over 16 amino acids. Per the germline V gene, CDR1 is SGHKS and CDR2 is YYEKEE (reference sequence). The junction had 5 bases not matched to a gene; V was cut back by 0 bases and J by 7 bases. CDR3 DNA: TGTGCCAGCAGCTTGGCTAGCGGGGGGGTAAAGAATGAGCAGTTCTTC. It is translated as CASSLASGGVKNEQFF.

The J gene is TRBJ2-5, the V gene TRBV14; 7 positions agree with TRBD2. CDR3 length: 15 residues. Germline CDR1 and CDR2: SGHDN and FVKESK. J was trimmed by 5 bases and V by 0 bases; bases with no gene match: 6. CDR3 in DNA: TGTGCCAGCAGCCAAGACACGACTAGCTGGGAGACCCAGTACTTC. It encodes CASSQDTTSWETQYF.

This clone came up once. This chain connects TRBV6-1 to TRBJ1-1, with 7 positions matching TRBD1. Germline CDR1 and CDR2: MNHNS and SASEGT. The CDR3 length is 13 residues. V was clipped by 3 bases and J by 7 bases; unmatched bases: 5. This chain's CDR3 is CASSDISGGEAFF. The DNA of the CDR3 is TGTGCCAGCAGTGACATCTCAGGGGGTGAAGCTTTCTTT.

The chain uses TRBV7-9 and TRBJ1-2, with D hard to call. CDR1 SEHNR and CDR2 FQNEAQ come from the germline V gene (reference sequence). There are 13 residues in the CDR3. The ends were cut back, 4 bases at V and 3 bases at J, with 9 bases in the middle. In DNA form, the CDR3 reads TGTGCCAGCAGCTCTTCCGGCTACTATGGCTACACCTTC. Protein: CASSSSGYYGYTF.

This clone showed up just a few times. The rearrangement joins TRBV19 to TRBJ1-1; D might be TRBD1 (6 bases). This CDR3 is built from 12 residues. Trimming shortened V by 4 bases and J by 12 bases, and 15 bases separated the two germline ends. The germline CDR1 and CDR2 sequences are LNHDA and SQIVND (reference sequence). The CDR3, as DNA: TGTGCCAGTAGTAGTGGACAGACTAGGACTTTCTTT. The encoded protein is CASSSGQTRTFF.

This chain links TRBV4-2 with TRBJ1-2; perhaps TRBD1 as D (5 bases). Per the germline V gene, CDR1 is LGHNA and CDR2 is YNFKEQ. CDR3 length: 17 residues. With 0 bases removed from V and 10 bases from J, the gap between germline ends came to 24 bases. CDR3 sequence (DNA): TGTGCCAGCAGCCAAGATGAAACGGGGGTGACATCTCCAGACTACACCTTC. Residues: CASSQDETGVTSPDYTF.

The chain couples TRBV6-5 to TRBJ1-2; 9 bases are a match to TRBD1. With 6 bases clipped from V and 4 bases from J, the junction kept 9 bases outside the gene matches. Looked up from germline, CDR1 is MNHEY and CDR2 is SVGAGI. There are 15 residues in the CDR3. CDR3 sequence reads: CASSRPGQGLYGYTF. DNA for the CDR3: TGTGCCAGCAGCCGACCGGGACAGGGTCTCTATGGCTACACCTTC.

The chain recombines TRBV5-6 with TRBJ2-7; D is uncertain. This CDR3 is built from 14 residues. V gave up 4 bases and J gave up 2 bases, with 13 bases separating them. Germline V gene data show CDR1 as SGHDT and CDR2 as YYEEEE. CDR3 coding DNA: TGTGCCAGCAGCCCGGACGGCAGCCCCTACGAGCAGTACTTC. Protein sequence: CASSPDGSPYEQYF.

This chain joins TRBV19 and TRBJ1-6; 9 bases are a match to TRBD1. CDR3 length: 14 residues. V dropped 10 bases and J dropped 9; count of bases not matched to a gene: 10. CDR1 is LNHDA and CDR2 is SQIVND in the germline V gene (reference sequence). CDR3 sequence reads: CATATGGFGSPLHF. CDR3 DNA sequence: TGTGCCACCGCGACAGGGGGGTTTGGTTCACCCCTCCACTTT.

This clone was seen just once. CDR3 in amino acids: CASSGAGETQYF. The DNA for the CDR3 is TGTGCCAGCAGTGGCGCAGGGGAGACCCAGTACTTC. The chain carries TRBV12-3 or TRBV12-4 and TRBJ2-5; D is possibly TRBD1 (5 bases). V lost 5 bases to trimming and J lost 5 bases, with 9 bases between them. The CDR3 sequence is 12 residues long.

The V and J genes are TRBV7-6 and TRBJ1-1, with a possible D match to TRBD1 (6 bases). Germline-derived CDR1 and CDR2 are SGHVS and FNYEAQ. Trimming stripped 6 bases from V and 4 bases from J, with 15 bases between. The CDR3 is made up of 14 amino acids. The CDR3 spells CASSFTGAGTEAFF. The CDR3 nucleotides read TGTGCCAGCAGTTTTACGGGGGCCGGCACTGAAGCTTTCTTT.